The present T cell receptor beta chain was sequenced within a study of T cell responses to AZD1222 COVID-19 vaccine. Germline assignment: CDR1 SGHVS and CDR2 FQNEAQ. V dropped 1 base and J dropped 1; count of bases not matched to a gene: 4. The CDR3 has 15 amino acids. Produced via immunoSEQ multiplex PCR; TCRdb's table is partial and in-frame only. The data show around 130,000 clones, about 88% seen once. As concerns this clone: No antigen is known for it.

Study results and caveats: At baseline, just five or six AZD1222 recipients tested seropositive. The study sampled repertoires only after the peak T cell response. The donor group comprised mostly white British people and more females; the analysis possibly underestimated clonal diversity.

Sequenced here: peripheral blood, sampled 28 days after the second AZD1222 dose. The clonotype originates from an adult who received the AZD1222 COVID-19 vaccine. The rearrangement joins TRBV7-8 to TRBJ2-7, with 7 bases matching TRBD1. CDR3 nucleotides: TGTGCCAGCAGCTTAGGGCCAGGGGGATCCTACGAGCAGTACTTC. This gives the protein CASSLGPGGSYEQYF.